These 4 T cell receptor beta chains share one sample of origin, sequenced in a study of OX40 agonist ivuxolimab in advanced cancers. TCRdb's copy holds only in-frame clones and misses some; the assay was immunoSEQ multiplex PCR. The profile shows about 94,000 clones, around nine tenths of them singletons. The starting material was CD4+ or CD8+ T cells sorted from blood, obtained in a trial of the OX40 agonist ivuxolimab. These receptors were taken from an adult with an advanced solid tumor such as melanoma, head and neck, liver or kidney cancer.

The chain links TRBV7-2 to TRBJ1-1; D not resolved. Trimming cost V 5 bases and J 6 bases, with 19 bases left between them. In germline, CDR1 is SGHTA, CDR2 FQGNSA. The CDR3 has 15 residues. CDR3 sequence: CASSTWSIFRAEAFF. The CDR3 nucleotides read TGTGCCAGCAGCACCTGGAGTATTTTTAGGGCTGAAGCTTTCTTT.

This chain joins TRBV5-1 and TRBJ2-1; D is ambiguous. V lost 1 base, J lost 6 bases, and 5 bases lay in between. This CDR3 is built from 12 residues. From germline, CDR1 is SGHRS and CDR2 YFSETQ. CDR3 sequence (DNA): TGCGCCAGCAGCTTGAAAGTCAATGAGCAGTTCTTC. Translated, it gives CASSLKVNEQFF. Complete variable domain (other parts from reference TRBV5-1 and TRBJ2-1): KAGVTQTPRYLIKTRGQQVTLSCSPISGHRSVSWYQQTPGQGLQFLFEYFSETQRNKGNFPGRFSGRQFSNSRSEMNVSTLELGDSALYLCASSLKVNEQFFGPGTRLTVL.

CDR3 nucleotide sequence: TGTGCCAGCAGCCCAAGACAGGCCCACTATGGCTACACCTTC. Amino acid sequence: CASSPRQAHYGYTF. This chain links TRBV7-8 with TRBJ1-2, with TRBD1 as a possible D gene (6 bases). CDR1 and CDR2 (germline): SGHVS, FQNEAQ. V was cut by 5 bases and J by 3 bases, with 13 bases left in between. The CDR3 runs to 14 residues.

This chain's CDR3 is CASRYQRGALYNEQFF. Here the CDR3 DNA reads TGTGCCAGCAGGTACCAACGGGGGGCCCTCTACAATGAGCAGTTCTTC. The J gene is TRBJ2-1, the V gene TRBV7-8, with D perhaps matching TRBD2 (7 bases). Germline V CDR1 and CDR2: SGHVS, FQNEAQ. The V end lost 6 bases, the J end lost 3 bases, and 18 bases lay between the germline ends. This CDR3 contains 16 residues.